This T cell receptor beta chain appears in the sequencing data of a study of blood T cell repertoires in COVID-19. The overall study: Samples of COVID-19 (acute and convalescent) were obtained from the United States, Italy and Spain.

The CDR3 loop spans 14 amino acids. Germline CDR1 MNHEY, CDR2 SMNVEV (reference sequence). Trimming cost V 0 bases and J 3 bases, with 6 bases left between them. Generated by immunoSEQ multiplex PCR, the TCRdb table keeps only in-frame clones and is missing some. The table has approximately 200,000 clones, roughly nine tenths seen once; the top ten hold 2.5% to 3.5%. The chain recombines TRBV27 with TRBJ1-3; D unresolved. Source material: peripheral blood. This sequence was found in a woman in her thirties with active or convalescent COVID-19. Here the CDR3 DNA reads TGTGCCAGCAGTTTATCGGGCAGTGGAAACACCATATATTTT. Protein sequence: CASSLSGSGNTIYF.